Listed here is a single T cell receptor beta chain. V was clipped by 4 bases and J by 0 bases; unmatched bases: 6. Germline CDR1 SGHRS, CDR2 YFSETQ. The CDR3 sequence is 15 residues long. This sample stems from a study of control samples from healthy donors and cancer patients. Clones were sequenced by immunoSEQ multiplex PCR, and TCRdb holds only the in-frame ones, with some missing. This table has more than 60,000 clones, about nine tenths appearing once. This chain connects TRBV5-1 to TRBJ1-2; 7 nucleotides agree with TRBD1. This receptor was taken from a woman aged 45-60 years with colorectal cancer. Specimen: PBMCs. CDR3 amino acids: CASSLGQVTNYGYTF. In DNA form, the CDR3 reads TGCGCCAGCAGCCTCGGACAGGTTACTAACTATGGCTACACCTTC.